This is a list of T cell receptor beta chains from one sample in a study of T cells of healthy individuals. Each CDR3 protein gets one entry after TCRdb re-called the 5' RACE reads with MiXCR. The table shows some 100,000 distinct CDR3 sequences, with roughly 15% occurring only once. Receptors were obtained from a human donor in good health. Each CDR3 is given with its conserved first and last residue. The D gene is left open where the match is weak. A row's size may be missing; if present it is once, few, many or a size class.

few	TRBV6-5	TRBJ2-5	TRBD1	TGTGCCAGCAGCAACAGGGGGCAGGAAGAGACCCAGTACTTC	CASSNRGQEETQYF
few	TRBV5-6	TRBJ2-1	-	TGTGCCAGCAGCCCGCTCCGGGACAACAATGAGCAGTTCTTC	CASSPLRDNNEQFF
-	TRBV11-1	TRBJ2-5	-	TGTGCCAGCAGCGGGACAATCCAAGAGACCCAGTACTTC	CASSGTIQETQYF
-	TRBV5-4	TRBJ2-7	-	TGTGCCAGCAGCGAGGGGCGCCGGGACGAGCAGTACTTC	CASSEGRRDEQYF
many	TRBV7-9	TRBJ2-3	-	TGTGCCAGCAGCTCAGGCCAGGGAAAGGTCATAGATACGCAGTATTTT	CASSSGQGKVIDTQYF
many	TRBV28	TRBJ2-1	TRBD1	TGTGCCAGCAGTCTCCGGACAGGGCCCAATGAGCAGTTCTTC	CASSLRTGPNEQFF
-	TRBV6-6	TRBJ1-5	-	TGTGCCAGCAATCCCAGCGGGGGTTCCAATCAGCCCCAGCATTTT	CASNPSGGSNQPQHF
-	TRBV29-1	TRBJ2-7	TRBD2	TGCAGCGTTGCCGGGACTAGCGGGATCCACGAGCAGTACTTC	CSVAGTSGIHEQYF
few	TRBV20-1	TRBJ2-3	-	TGCAGTGCTCCGGGGACGACCACAGATACGCAGTATTTT	CSAPGTTTDTQYF
few	TRBV3-1	TRBJ1-2	-	TGTGCCAGCAGCCAAGGGTTAGGTGGCTACACCTTC	CASSQGLGGYTF
-	TRBV14	TRBJ1-1	-	TGTGCCAGCAGCCAAGAGAGGGGGGGCCTCTTTTTGGGCACTGAAGCTTTCTTT	CASSQERGGLFLGTEAFF
-	TRBV28	TRBJ2-1	-	TGTGCCAGCAGTTTACCGGGTCTAGGGGGGACTGAGCAGTTCTTC	CASSLPGLGGTEQFF
few	TRBV11-2	TRBJ2-7	-	TGTGCCAGCATCCCTTTTTCGGGACCCTGGGGCGAGCAGTACTTC	CASIPFSGPWGEQYF
few	TRBV7-9	TRBJ2-7	-	TGTGCCAGCAGTCGAGGGGCAGGGGCCTACGAGCAGTACTTC	CASSRGAGAYEQYF
-	TRBV21-1	TRBJ2-7	-	TGTGCCAGCAGCTCACCGAGGACCGGGACCGGTTCTTACGAGCAGTACTTC	CASSSPRTGTGSYEQYF
-	TRBV5-6	TRBJ1-1	-	TGTGCCAGCAGCGACGGACAGTTGAACACTGAAGCTTTCTTT	CASSDGQLNTEAFF
few	TRBV6-2/TRBV6-3	TRBJ1-5	TRBD1	TGTGCCAGCAGTTACCCAGGGGGCGCGAATCAGCCCCAGCATTTT	CASSYPGGANQPQHF
few	TRBV3-1	TRBJ2-1	-	TGTGCCAGCAGCCATGCCCCCCGGGGGGAGCAGTTCTTC	CASSHAPRGEQFF
many	TRBV4-1	TRBJ1-3	-	TGCGCCAGCAGCCAAGTATCTTCGGTCCAGTTCTCTGGAAACACCATATATTTT	CASSQVSSVQFSGNTIYF
-	TRBV5-1	TRBJ2-2	TRBD2	TGCGCCAGCAGTCTTCGTTTAGCGGGCGCCACCGGGGAGCTGTTTTTT	CASSLRLAGATGELFF
few	TRBV29-1	TRBJ2-3	-	TGCAGCGTAGCACAGGCCACAGATACGCAGTATTTT	CSVAQATDTQYF
-	TRBV6-5	TRBJ2-1	-	TGTGCCAGCAGTTACAGGCAGGCCCACAATGAGCAGTTCTTC	CASSYRQAHNEQFF
-	TRBV29-1	TRBJ1-2	-	TGCAGCGTTGAACCCGCGAGTATGGCGGGCTACACCTTC	CSVEPASMAGYTF
few	TRBV28	TRBJ2-5	-	TGTGCCAGCAGTTTTGGCGTCTACCAACAAGAGACCCAGTACTTC	CASSFGVYQQETQYF
few	TRBV6-4	TRBJ2-1	TRBD2	TGTGCCAGCAGTGACTCAAGCGGGGCTCCCCACAATGAGCAGTTCTTC	CASSDSSGAPHNEQFF
few	TRBV7-2	TRBJ2-6	-	TGTGCCAGCAGCTCTCGGATCTCTGGGGCCAACGTCCTGACTTTC	CASSSRISGANVLTF
-	TRBV23-1	TRBJ1-5	-	TGCGCCAGCAGGATGGGACGCCTCCGGGGCGATCAGCCCCAGCATTTT	CASRMGRLRGDQPQHF
few	TRBV10-3	TRBJ1-1	-	TGTGCCATCAGTGCGGGGACCGTCCAAGCCACTGAAGCTTTCTTT	CAISAGTVQATEAFF
few	TRBV29-1	TRBJ2-3	-	TGCAGCGTTGCGGGGAAAGATACGCAGTATTTT	CSVAGKDTQYF
many	TRBV20-1	TRBJ2-6	-	TGCAGTGCTGTGGGACGGACGAGCTCTGGGGCCAACGTCCTGACTTTC	CSAVGRTSSGANVLTF
few	TRBV7-9	TRBJ2-7	-	TGTGCCAGCAGCAGTCCGGCGACGATGCCCTACGAGCAGTACTTC	CASSSPATMPYEQYF
-	TRBV7-2	TRBJ2-1	-	TGTGCCAGCAGCTTAGGACCTACCTCCTACAATGAGCAGTTCTTC	CASSLGPTSYNEQFF
few	TRBV20-1	TRBJ2-3	TRBD2	TGCAGTGCTAGAGGCCTCGAAGCGGGAGTTCAAGATACGCAGTATTTT	CSARGLEAGVQDTQYF
-	TRBV9	TRBJ2-5	-	TGTGCCAGCAGCCCCGACGGGCCGAGTCGGACCCAGTACTTC	CASSPDGPSRTQYF
-	TRBV7-3	TRBJ1-2	-	TGTGCCAGCAGCCCCAGTGGAGGGAAACTCTATGGCTACACCTTC	CASSPSGGKLYGYTF
-	TRBV20-1	TRBJ2-2	-	TGCAGTGCTAGAGATGGGATCGGGGGGCGGACCGGGGAGCTGTTTTTT	CSARDGIGGRTGELFF
few	TRBV28	TRBJ2-1	TRBD1	TGTGCCAGCAGTTCTCCCGGGACAGGGTACGTCGATGAGCAGTTCTTC	CASSSPGTGYVDEQFF
-	TRBV6-2/TRBV6-3	TRBJ1-4	-	TGTGCCAGCAGCCGACAGCGTAATGAAAAACTGTTTTTT	CASSRQRNEKLFF
few	TRBV6-2/TRBV6-3	TRBJ2-5	-	TGTGCCAGCAGGACCGGAGGGGAGACCCAGTACTTC	CASRTGGETQYF
-	TRBV9	TRBJ1-3	-	TGTGCCAGCAGCGTAGATACAGGATCCCCGGGCCCTCCTGGAAACACCATATATTTT	CASSVDTGSPGPPGNTIYF
-	TRBV21-1	TRBJ2-5	-	TGTGCCAGCAGCGACTGCCAAGAGACCCAGTACTTC	CASSDCQETQYF
few	TRBV11-2	TRBJ1-5	-	TGTGCCAGCAGCTTAGGCCGGGGTAACACTAATCAGCCCCAGCATTTT	CASSLGRGNTNQPQHF
few	TRBV6-2/TRBV6-3	TRBJ2-1	-	TGTGCCAGCAGACCTAGACTCTCCCTCTTCTACAATGAGCAGTTCTTC	CASRPRLSLFYNEQFF
many	TRBV7-2	TRBJ2-1	TRBD2	TGTGCCAGCAGCTTAGCGGGGACTAACGATGAGCAGTTCTTC	CASSLAGTNDEQFF
few	TRBV4-1	TRBJ2-7	TRBD2	TGCGCCAGCAGCCTCGGTGGGGGGGGACCCTACGAGCAGTACTTC	CASSLGGGGPYEQYF
few	TRBV28	TRBJ2-3	-	TGTGCCAGCAGACTCCCGGGGGATACGCAGTATTTT	CASRLPGDTQYF
-	TRBV7-2	TRBJ2-1	TRBD2	TGTGCCAGCAGCTTTAGCGGGGTATACAATGAGCAGTTCTTC	CASSFSGVYNEQFF
-	TRBV7-8	TRBJ2-3	TRBD2	TGTGCCAGCAGCTTAGTCCTTCGGGGGGCAGATACGCAGTATTTT	CASSLVLRGADTQYF
many	TRBV11-2	TRBJ1-3	-	TGTGCCAGCAGCTTAGTGGCCCCCGGGACAGGAAACACCATATATTTT	CASSLVAPGTGNTIYF
-	TRBV27	TRBJ2-7	-	TGTGCCAGCAGTCCGCGGACGGACACCTCCTACGAGCAGTACTTC	CASSPRTDTSYEQYF
few	TRBV6-4	TRBJ2-1	TRBD2	TGTGCCAGCAGTGACTCGGGACTAGCGAGCAATGAGCAGTTCTTC	CASSDSGLASNEQFF
-	TRBV4-3	TRBJ2-5	-	TGCGCCAGCAGCCAAGATGCCAGGTCCCAAGAGACCCAGTACTTC	CASSQDARSQETQYF
few	TRBV5-1	TRBJ1-5	-	TGCGCCAGCAGCCTGGACAGCGATCAGCCCCAGCATTTT	CASSLDSDQPQHF
few	TRBV28	TRBJ2-1	TRBD2	TGTGCCAGCAGTTCCGGACTAGGGAATGAGCAGTTCTTC	CASSSGLGNEQFF
many	TRBV27	TRBJ1-4	-	TGTGCCAGCAGTCCCAGGACCAGGCCTGGTGAAAAACTGTTTTTT	CASSPRTRPGEKLFF
-	TRBV29-1	TRBJ2-5	-	TGCAGCGTTGGTCAGCTCCAAGAGACCCAGTACTTC	CSVGQLQETQYF
few	TRBV12-3/TRBV12-4	TRBJ2-2	-	TGTGCCAGCAGTTTTGCCTCCGGGGAGCTGTTTTTT	CASSFASGELFF
-	TRBV27	TRBJ2-7	-	TGTGCCAGCAGTTTAAGTGGGGGGTCCTACGAGCAGTACTTC	CASSLSGGSYEQYF
-	TRBV5-1	TRBJ1-6	-	TGCGCCAGCAGAGGTGGGGTTGGAGGTCCTTTGAGCTCACCCCTCCACTTT	CASRGGVGGPLSSPLHF